The rows below give T cell receptor beta chains drawn from one sample of a study of beta chain features in type 1 diabetes. Repertoires were generated with immunoSEQ multiplex PCR, while TCRdb's copy carries only in-frame clones and drops some. Of about 53,000 clones in the sample, 55% to 70% were seen once. What was sequenced was stem cell memory CD4+ T cells from blood. Every receptor here comes from a woman aged 25 to 39 with type 1 diabetes. Both conserved end residues are part of each CDR3. The order of the fields is CDR3 length, clone size, J gene, D gene, V gene, CDR3 DNA, CDR3 protein. D genes are given only for firm matches. Expanded clones get a size class; other rows say once, few or many, or leave the size out.

length: 16; size: NA; J: TRBJ2-5; D: TRBD2; V: TRBV5-1; DNA: TGCGCCAGCAGCCCGGGACTAGCGGGGGGCCAAGAGACCCAGTACTTC; CDR3: CASSPGLAGGQETQYF
length: 16; size: few; J: TRBJ2-1; D: TRBD2; V: TRBV7-2; DNA: TGTGCCAGCAGCTTAGGGAGCGGGAGGTCCTACAATGAGCAGTTCTTC; CDR3: CASSLGSGRSYNEQFF
length: 15; size: NA; J: TRBJ2-2; D: TRBD2; V: TRBV5-1; DNA: TGCGCCAGCAGCTTGACCGCAGGGAGGGCCGGGGAGCTGTTTTTT; CDR3: CASSLTAGRAGELFF
length: 14; size: NA; J: TRBJ2-5; D: TRBD1; V: TRBV28; DNA: TGTGCCAGCAGCTCCACAGGGGGTTGGGAGACCCAGTACTTC; CDR3: CASSSTGGWETQYF
length: 16; size: NA; J: TRBJ2-3; D: NA; V: TRBV29-1; DNA: TGCAGCGTCATTTACTCTTACAGGGCCACCACAGATACGCAGTATTTT; CDR3: CSVIYSYRATTDTQYF
length: 13; size: few; J: TRBJ2-7; D: TRBD1; V: TRBV30; DNA: TGTGCCAGAAGGACAGGCAGCTCCTACGAGCAGTACTTC; CDR3: CARRTGSSYEQYF
length: 14; size: once; J: TRBJ1-6; D: TRBD1; V: TRBV2; DNA: TGTGCCAGCAGTCGGGACAGGGGACTTTCACCCCTCCACTTT; CDR3: CASSRDRGLSPLHF
length: 16; size: NA; J: TRBJ1-2; D: TRBD1; V: TRBV28; DNA: TGTGCCAGCAGTTTCCCTACAGGGGGCGGTTGGAATGGCTACACCTTC; CDR3: CASSFPTGGGWNGYTF
length: 14; size: NA; J: TRBJ1-2; D: NA; V: TRBV28; DNA: TGTGCCAGCAGACCCGGGGGGTCCCACTATGGCTACACCTTC; CDR3: CASRPGGSHYGYTF
length: 15; size: NA; J: TRBJ2-7; D: NA; V: TRBV6-1; DNA: TGTGCCAGCAGTGAAGCGGCGGGCCTAACCTACGAGCAGTACTTC; CDR3: CASSEAAGLTYEQYF
length: 20; size: few; J: TRBJ2-1; D: TRBD2; V: TRBV5-1; DNA: TGCGCCAGCAGCTCCGCCGCCGGGACTAGCGGGTCGAGCTCCTACAATGAGCAGTTCTTC; CDR3: CASSSAAGTSGSSSYNEQFF
length: 11; size: NA; J: TRBJ1-2; D: NA; V: TRBV30; DNA: TGTGCCTGGAACAGGGACTATGGCTACACCTTC; CDR3: CAWNRDYGYTF
length: 16; size: NA; J: TRBJ1-4; D: TRBD1; V: TRBV18; DNA: TGTGCCAGCTCACCAAACAACAGGGGGCGAGGTGAAAAACTGTTTTTT; CDR3: CASSPNNRGRGEKLFF
length: 15; size: NA; J: TRBJ1-1; D: TRBD1; V: TRBV18; DNA: TGTGCCAGCTCACCACCGGGGACAGGCCACACTGAAGCTTTCTTT; CDR3: CASSPPGTGHTEAFF
length: 17; size: once; J: TRBJ2-6; D: TRBD1; V: TRBV4-1; DNA: TGCGCCAGCAGCCAACCGACAGGGGGCTCTGGGGCCAACGTCCTGACTTTC; CDR3: CASSQPTGGSGANVLTF
length: 16; size: NA; J: TRBJ1-4; D: TRBD1; V: TRBV4-1; DNA: TGCGCCAGCAGCCAAGATCAGGGACAGGGAGGTGAAAAACTGTTTTTT; CDR3: CASSQDQGQGGEKLFF
length: 15; size: once; J: TRBJ2-2; D: TRBD2; V: TRBV5-4; DNA: TGTGCCAGCAGCTCGGGACTAGCGACCACCGGGGAGCTGTTTTTT; CDR3: CASSSGLATTGELFF
length: 11; size: NA; J: TRBJ2-3; D: NA; V: TRBV20-1; DNA: TGCAGTGCTTGGAGATCAGATACGCAGTATTTT; CDR3: CSAWRSDTQYF
length: 16; size: NA; J: TRBJ1-1; D: NA; V: TRBV6-6; DNA: TGTGCCAGCAGTTACTCGAGGGCAGCCGAGGACACTGAAGCTTTCTTT; CDR3: CASSYSRAAEDTEAFF
length: 13; size: NA; J: TRBJ1-1; D: NA; V: TRBV25-1; DNA: TGTGCCAGCAGTTGGGGGGGAGGGACTGAAGCTTTCTTT; CDR3: CASSWGGGTEAFF
length: 15; size: NA; J: TRBJ2-3; D: NA; V: TRBV5-1; DNA: TGCGCCAGCAGCCCTATCACTCCCCCCACAGATACGCAGTATTTT; CDR3: CASSPITPPTDTQYF
length: 16; size: NA; J: TRBJ2-7; D: TRBD2; V: TRBV6-5; DNA: TGTGCCAGCAGTTACTCCTATCCTAGCGGAGAATACGAGCAGTACTTC; CDR3: CASSYSYPSGEYEQYF
length: 14; size: few; J: TRBJ2-5; D: NA; V: TRBV7-2; DNA: TGTGCCAGCGGTACATTAGGGGATCGAGAGACCCAGTACTTC; CDR3: CASGTLGDRETQYF
length: 16; size: NA; J: TRBJ2-1; D: TRBD2; V: TRBV28; DNA: TGTACCAGCAGTTTGGCCCGACTAGCGGGAGTGGGTGAGCAGTTCTTC; CDR3: CTSSLARLAGVGEQFF
length: 12; size: NA; J: TRBJ2-1; D: NA; V: TRBV30; DNA: TGTGCCTGGACGTCAACTTACAATGAGCAGTTCTTC; CDR3: CAWTSTYNEQFF
length: 16; size: NA; J: TRBJ2-7; D: TRBD2; V: TRBV7-9; DNA: TGTGCCAGCAGCTTAGTTCTTATCAGCGGGAGTCTAGAGCAGTACTTC; CDR3: CASSLVLISGSLEQYF
length: 16; size: NA; J: TRBJ1-5; D: NA; V: TRBV18; DNA: TGTGCCAGCTCAAAGAGGGTTTTGGGATCGGATCAGCCCCAGCATTTT; CDR3: CASSKRVLGSDQPQHF
length: 17; size: NA; J: TRBJ2-2; D: TRBD1; V: TRBV27; DNA: TGTGCCAGCAGTCCTAAAGGGACAGGGTTTCACACCGGGGAGCTGTTTTTT; CDR3: CASSPKGTGFHTGELFF
length: 15; size: once; J: TRBJ2-1; D: TRBD2; V: TRBV18; DNA: TGTGCCAGCTCGCTTCCGGGACTAGCGGCAAATGAGCAGTTCTTC; CDR3: CASSLPGLAANEQFF
length: 15; size: NA; J: TRBJ2-1; D: TRBD2; V: TRBV4-1; DNA: TGCGCCAGCAGCCGGGACAGCGGGAGGTCCAATGAGCAGTTCTTC; CDR3: CASSRDSGRSNEQFF
length: 11; size: NA; J: TRBJ2-1; D: NA; V: TRBV2; DNA: TGTGCCAGCGACCAGGATTTCGAGCAGTTCTTC; CDR3: CASDQDFEQFF
length: 14; size: once; J: TRBJ2-3; D: NA; V: TRBV7-9; DNA: TGTGCCAGCAGCGTAGCGGGACAGGCAGATACGCAGTATTTT; CDR3: CASSVAGQADTQYF
length: 14; size: NA; J: TRBJ2-3; D: NA; V: TRBV18; DNA: TGTGCCAGCTCAGAGGCGGGACGGACAGATACGCAGTATTTT; CDR3: CASSEAGRTDTQYF
length: 13; size: few; J: TRBJ1-1; D: TRBD1; V: TRBV18; DNA: TGTGCCAGCTCGCGGGACAGGAACACTGAAGCTTTCTTT; CDR3: CASSRDRNTEAFF
length: 15; size: NA; J: TRBJ1-3; D: NA; V: TRBV6-5; DNA: TGTGCCAGCAGCCAGCAGGGCCTCTCTGGAAACACCATATATTTT; CDR3: CASSQQGLSGNTIYF
length: 14; size: NA; J: TRBJ1-1; D: NA; V: TRBV18; DNA: TGTGCCAGCTCGCCTACAGGGTTGAACACTGAAGCTTTCTTT; CDR3: CASSPTGLNTEAFF
length: 18; size: NA; J: TRBJ2-2; D: NA; V: TRBV27; DNA: TGTGCCAGCAGTTTCGAAGGGGGCGGGAGGAGGAACACCGGGGAGCTGTTTTTT; CDR3: CASSFEGGGRRNTGELFF
length: 12; size: few; J: TRBJ2-1; D: NA; V: TRBV25-1; DNA: TGTGCCAGCAGTGGGGTGCGGTTTGAGCAGTTCTTC; CDR3: CASSGVRFEQFF
length: 15; size: NA; J: TRBJ1-2; D: NA; V: TRBV19; DNA: TGTGCCAGTAGTATAGGAGGAGCCAGGGGCTATGGCTACACCTTC; CDR3: CASSIGGARGYGYTF
length: 11; size: NA; J: TRBJ2-7; D: NA; V: TRBV30; DNA: TGTGCCTGGAGTGTGGCATACGAGCAGTACTTC; CDR3: CAWSVAYEQYF
length: 15; size: NA; J: TRBJ2-1; D: TRBD2; V: TRBV5-1; DNA: TGCGCCAGCAGCTTGGGACTAGCGGGAGTTGGTGAGCAGTTCTTC; CDR3: CASSLGLAGVGEQFF
length: 12; size: NA; J: TRBJ2-7; D: TRBD1; V: TRBV19; DNA: TGTGCCAGTAGTACATTACAGGGGGCGTTTGACTTC; CDR3: CASSTLQGAFDF
length: 15; size: few; J: TRBJ2-7; D: TRBD2; V: TRBV10-3; DNA: TGTGCCATCAGTGAGTCGATTAGCGGGGGCTACGAGCAGTACTTC; CDR3: CAISESISGGYEQYF
length: 13; size: NA; J: TRBJ1-5; D: NA; V: TRBV30; DNA: TGTGCCTGGAGCGCAGGGGACGATCAGCCCCAGCATTTT; CDR3: CAWSAGDDQPQHF
length: 14; size: NA; J: TRBJ1-4; D: TRBD1; V: TRBV28; DNA: TGTGCCAGCAGTTCGGGACAGCTGATCGAAAAACTGTTTTTT; CDR3: CASSSGQLIEKLFF
length: 14; size: NA; J: TRBJ1-2; D: TRBD1; V: TRBV29-1; DNA: TGCAGCGTTTCCCTGGCGGGACAGGGAGGTGGCTACACCTTC; CDR3: CSVSLAGQGGGYTF
length: 13; size: NA; J: TRBJ1-2; D: NA; V: TRBV28; DNA: TGTGCCAGCAGTTTAGACGGGAGGCGCGGCTACACCTTC; CDR3: CASSLDGRRGYTF
length: 14; size: NA; J: TRBJ2-1; D: TRBD2; V: TRBV28; DNA: TGTGCCAGCAGTTTAACTAGCGGGAGAAATGAGCAGTTCTTC; CDR3: CASSLTSGRNEQFF
length: 15; size: NA; J: TRBJ2-1; D: NA; V: TRBV5-8; DNA: TGTGCCAGCAGCTTGGGACAGGTCACATACAATGAGCAGTTCTTC; CDR3: CASSLGQVTYNEQFF
length: 12; size: NA; J: TRBJ2-1; D: TRBD1; V: TRBV5-1; DNA: TGCGCCAGCAGCCTGGGACAGGGGGATCGGTTCTTC; CDR3: CASSLGQGDRFF
length: 13; size: few; J: TRBJ1-2; D: NA; V: TRBV21-1; DNA: TGTGCCAGCGGGGACAGGGCCCCGCATGGCTACACCTTC; CDR3: CASGDRAPHGYTF
length: 15; size: NA; J: TRBJ1-1; D: TRBD1; V: TRBV9; DNA: TGTGCCAGCAGCGCCCAAGGGACAGCGAACACTGAAGCTTTCTTT; CDR3: CASSAQGTANTEAFF
length: 12; size: NA; J: TRBJ2-5; D: TRBD1; V: TRBV30; DNA: TGTGCCTGTAACAGGGGGGCAGAGACCCAGTACTTC; CDR3: CACNRGAETQYF
length: 15; size: few; J: TRBJ2-3; D: TRBD2; V: TRBV9; DNA: TGTGCCAGCAGCCTCCTAGCGGGAGGCGCAGATACGCAGTATTTT; CDR3: CASSLLAGGADTQYF
length: 14; size: few; J: TRBJ2-7; D: NA; V: TRBV11-3; DNA: TGTGCCAGCAGCTTAGGGGCAGGTTATGCCGAGCAGTACTTC; CDR3: CASSLGAGYAEQYF
length: 14; size: NA; J: TRBJ1-5; D: NA; V: TRBV19; DNA: TGTGCCAGTAGCCCGATGGACAGCATTCAGCCCCAGCATTTT; CDR3: CASSPMDSIQPQHF
length: 15; size: few; J: TRBJ1-1; D: TRBD1; V: TRBV18; DNA: TGTGCCAGCTCACCCGGGACAGGGGCATACACTGAAGCTTTCTTT; CDR3: CASSPGTGAYTEAFF
length: 14; size: NA; J: TRBJ1-1; D: NA; V: TRBV6-5; DNA: TGTGCCAGCAGGTACAGAGGAATGAACACTGAAGCTTTCTTT; CDR3: CASRYRGMNTEAFF
length: 17; size: NA; J: TRBJ2-3; D: TRBD1; V: TRBV9; DNA: TGTGCCAGCAGCAGAAGGGACAGGACCTCTAGCACAGATACGCAGTATTTT; CDR3: CASSRRDRTSSTDTQYF